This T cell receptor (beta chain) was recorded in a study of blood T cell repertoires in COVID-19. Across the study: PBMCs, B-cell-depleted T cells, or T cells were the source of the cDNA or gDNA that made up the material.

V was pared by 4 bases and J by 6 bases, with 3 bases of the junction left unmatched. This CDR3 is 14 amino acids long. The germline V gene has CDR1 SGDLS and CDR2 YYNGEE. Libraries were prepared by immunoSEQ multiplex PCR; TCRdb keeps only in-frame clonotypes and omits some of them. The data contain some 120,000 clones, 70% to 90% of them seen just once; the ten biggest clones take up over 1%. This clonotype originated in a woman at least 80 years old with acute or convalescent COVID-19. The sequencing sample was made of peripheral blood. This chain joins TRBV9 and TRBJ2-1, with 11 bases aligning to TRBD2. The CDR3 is CASSTTSGVNEQFF. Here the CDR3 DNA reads TGTGCCAGCAGCACGACTAGCGGGGTCAATGAGCAGTTCTTC.